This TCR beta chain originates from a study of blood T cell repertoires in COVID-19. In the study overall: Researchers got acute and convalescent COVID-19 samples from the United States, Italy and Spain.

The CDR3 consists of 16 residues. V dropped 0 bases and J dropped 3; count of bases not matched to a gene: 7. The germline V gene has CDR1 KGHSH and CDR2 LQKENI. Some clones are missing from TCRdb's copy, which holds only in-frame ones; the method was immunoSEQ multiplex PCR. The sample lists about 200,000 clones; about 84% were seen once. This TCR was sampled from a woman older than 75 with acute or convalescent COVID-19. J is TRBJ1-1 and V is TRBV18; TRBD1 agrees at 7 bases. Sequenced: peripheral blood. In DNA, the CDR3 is TGTGCCAGCTCACCACCCCCGACAGGGTACGACACTGAAGCTTTCTTT. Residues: CASSPPPTGYDTEAFF.